This T cell receptor (beta chain) derives from a study of control samples from healthy donors and cancer patients. Germline loops: CDR1 MRHNA, CDR2 SNTAGT. The V gene lost 4 bases and the J gene lost 0 bases, with 15 bases spanning the gap. This CDR3 is 16 amino acids long. This table comes from immunoSEQ multiplex PCR, and its TCRdb copy is limited to in-frame clones, with some not included. Found here are 150,000 or so clones, over 85% of them singletons; the top ten hold 5.8%. The rearrangement joins TRBV6-4 to TRBJ1-2; D is perhaps TRBD1 (6 bases). The source material was blood. This TCR was sampled from a man younger than 30 in good health. The CDR3 here is CASSATGTQTNYGYTF. CDR3 nucleotides: TGTGCCAGCAGTGCCACCGGGACACAGACTAACTATGGCTACACCTTC.